One TCR beta chain is described in this entry. The antigen remains unidentified. Trimming at V came to 5 bases and at J to 1 base, leaving 3 bases not matched to a gene. The CDR3 length is 15 residues. In germline, CDR1 is SGHAT, CDR2 FQNNGV. No patient escaped relapse after autologous stem cell transplantation, and brentuximab vedotin exposure varied. The data were taken from a study of PD-1 blockade in classical Hodgkin lymphoma. The table came from immunoSEQ multiplex PCR; TCRdb's copy has only in-frame clones and leaves some out. The repertoire holds 20,000 to 30,000 clones, with about 80% as singletons. Notes on the study in general: By C4D1, diversity of CD4+ TCRs had risen significantly, whereas that of CD8+ TCRs had not.

The clonotype was recovered from a human donor with classical Hodgkin lymphoma. The chain carries TRBV11-2 and TRBJ2-3, with 10 bases matching TRBD2. The source was peripheral blood mononuclear cells (PBMCs), collected before the second cycle of nivolumab. In nucleotides, the CDR3 is TGTGCCAGCAGCATTGGACTAGCGGGCACAGATACGCAGTATTTT. This codes for CASSIGLAGTDTQYF. Complete variable domain (other parts from reference TRBV11-2 and TRBJ2-3): EAGVAQSPRYKIIEKRQSVAFWCNPISGHATLYWYQQILGQGPKLLIQFQNNGVVDDSQLPKDRFSAERLKGVDSTLKIQPAKLEDSAVYLCASSIGLAGTDTQYFGPGTRLTVL.